These T cell receptor beta chains were read from a single sample in a study of cytomegalovirus exposure and HLA in healthy donors. Some clones are missing from TCRdb's copy, which holds only in-frame ones; the method was immunoSEQ multiplex PCR. The profile shows roughly 80,000 clones, 62% of them singletons. The sequenced material came from PBMCs. The receptors derive from a male donor in good health and CMV-seropositive. The conserved cysteine and the conserved F or W are not part of the CDR3 here. The order of the fields is clone size, V gene, CDR3 length, CDR3 protein. Expanded clones get a size class; other rows say once, few or many, or leave the size out.

. | TRBV5-5 | 12 | ASSLAVLSYEQY
. | TRBV7-3 | 11 | ASSPPGGTEAF
few | TRBV4-1 | 11 | ASSNRDSYGYT
once | TRBV9 | 13 | ASSVGASGQETQY
. | TRBV7-9 | 15 | ASSPLPQGAGYEKLF
. | TRBV19 | 13 | ASSSLAGPAGELF
. | TRBV29-1 | 9 | SVTTAYEQY
. | TRBV4-1 | 13 | ASSQRGEGNNEQF
. | TRBV6-5 | 12 | ASSLRDNNQPQH
. | TRBV19 | 14 | ASSTRPTGGNTEAF
. | TRBV4-2 | 13 | ASSQVTGAGNTIY
. | TRBV27 | 11 | ASEDLDRHEAF
. | TRBV15 | 12 | ATSWDRTYNEQF
. | TRBV25-1 | 12 | ASSEARTNTEAF
. | TRBV14 | 13 | ASSLRDRDTDTQY
. | TRBV10-3 | 10 | AIRQGSEKLF
once | TRBV15 | 12 | ATSRDGRDTEAF
. | TRBV27 | 13 | ASSITEGARTEAF
. | TRBV6-6 | 11 | ASNPLKNYGYP
. | TRBV29-1 | 12 | SARTGGGTGELF
. | TRBV6-5 | 9 | ASSEVGGAF
few | TRBV10-3 | 13 | AISESGTSGAELF
. | TRBV2 | 15 | ASSPSPAGQGANEQF
. | TRBV19 | 14 | ASTRTRGAVGDEQY
. | TRBV11-2 | 12 | ASSHAGGATGAF
. | TRBV6-1 | 11 | ASSENQGSGYT
. | TRBV27 | 15 | ASNFFGDRAYTGELF
once | TRBV30 | 12 | AGRGTGGSGELF
. | TRBV6-6 | 11 | ASSSYLGDTQY
. | TRBV5-8 | 12 | ASSVVRSNQPQH
. | TRBV10-1 | 10 | ASRTGTNEQY
. | TRBV7-9 | 11 | ASSLMERETQY
few | TRBV28 | 13 | ASSFSLAGTNEQF
. | TRBV2 | 13 | ASESGSVRTGELF
. | TRBV5-5 | 11 | ASSPGLGYEQY
. | TRBV21-1 | 17 | ASSKCLALTPANTGELF
. | TRBV11-2 | 14 | ASSLDPQGAGYGYT
. | TRBV6-6 | 11 | ASSYNAVYEQY
once | TRBV15 | 13 | ATSARDRAGEKLF
. | TRBV19 | 14 | ASSWTGGLSDYGYT
. | TRBV29-1 | 11 | SVNLGTDYGYT